Below are 23 T cell receptor beta chains sequenced from a single sample in a study of cytomegalovirus exposure and HLA in healthy donors. Primers: 60 Vbeta forward and 13 Jbeta reverse. Profiled with immunoSEQ multiplex PCR; TCRdb holds only in-frame clones, not every one. The sample includes around 190,000 clones, approximately 86% of them seen just once. The sample consisted of PBMCs. These receptors came from a woman in her thirties in good health and CMV-seronegative.

Regarding this clone: The same CDR3 can be traced to other DNA sequences in this sample. The CDR3: CASSLSGPTDTQYF. For the CDR3, the DNA is TGTGCCAGCAGTTTGAGCGGACCCACAGATACGCAGTATTTT. This chain uses TRBV28 with TRBJ2-3; D is perhaps TRBD2 (5 bases). This CDR3 has 14 residues. Germline CDR1 is MDHEN and CDR2 is SYDVKM. Trimming shortened V by 3 bases and J by 2 bases, and 9 bases separated the two germline ends.

V and J are TRBV29-1 and TRBJ2-7; D gene ambiguous. Trimming removed 4 bases from V and 3 bases from J, with 10 bases in between. The CDR3 has 12 residues. Germline V CDR1 and CDR2: SQVTM, ANQGSEA. The CDR3 reads CSVAFSNYEQYF. The CDR3 nucleotides are TGCAGCGTTGCGTTCTCTAACTACGAGCAGTACTTC.

This chain links TRBV6-6 with TRBJ1-5, with 8 bases that match TRBD1. CDR3 length: 15 amino acids. Germline CDR1 and CDR2: MNHNY and SVGAGI (reference sequence). The V gene end was trimmed by 5 bases and the J gene end by 0 bases; junction bases not matched to a gene: 3. The CDR3 sequence: CASSGRGPSNQPQHF. CDR3 DNA: TGTGCCAGCAGTGGCAGGGGGCCTAGCAATCAGCCCCAGCATTTT.

The chain is built from TRBV27 and TRBJ2-2; D is ambiguous. CDR3 length: 14 amino acids. V was pared by 3 bases and J by 2 bases, with 7 bases between. Germline CDR1 reads MNHEY; CDR2 reads SMNVEV (reference sequence). The CDR3 protein is CASSLSHNTGELFF. The CDR3 DNA reads TGTGCCAGCAGTTTGTCCCATAACACCGGGGAGCTGTTTTTT.

The chain recombines TRBV28 with TRBJ2-7, with D possibly being TRBD2 (6 bases). CDR3 length: 14 amino acids. The germline gives CDR1 MDHEN, CDR2 SYDVKM. Trimming cost V 7 bases and J 7 bases, with 20 bases left between them. For the CDR3, the DNA is TGTGCCAGCAACCTTCCGGGAGCCCCGGGGGAGCAGTACTTC. Its protein product is CASNLPGAPGEQYF.

This chain connects TRBV7-2 to TRBJ1-1, with 8 bases lining up with TRBD1. This CDR3 is built from 15 residues. The V gene's germline CDR1 is SGHTA and CDR2 FQGNSA. V trimming: 7 bases; J trimming: 0 bases; junction bases outside the gene matches: 7. This chain's CDR3 is CASTRTGIMNTEAFF. As DNA, the CDR3 is TGTGCCAGCACACGGACAGGGATAATGAACACTGAAGCTTTCTTT.

The CDR3 sequence: CSVALAGRDTQYF. Written as DNA, the CDR3 is TGCAGCGTAGCTCTAGCGGGTAGAGATACGCAGTATTTT. The chain recombines TRBV29-1 with TRBJ2-3; 8 nucleotides agree with TRBD2. The ends lost 6 bases at V and 5 bases at J; junction bases unmatched: 7. The CDR3 is 13 residues long. Germline lookup yields CDR1 SQVTM and CDR2 ANQGSEA.

V gene TRBV19 combines with J gene TRBJ2-7, with 7 bases identical to TRBD2. Looked up from germline, CDR1 is LNHDA and CDR2 is SQIVND (reference sequence). The CDR3 is 14 residues long. The V segment lost 7 bases and the J segment 1 base; nucleotides outside the gene matches: 7. The CDR3 DNA is TGTGCCAGTAACCCCCGGACTAGTTCCTACGAGCAGTACTTC. Protein sequence: CASNPRTSSYEQYF.

This clone has just a few counts. This rearrangement joins TRBV6-5 to TRBJ1-2, with 8 nucleotides matching TRBD1. Trimming removed 6 bases from V and 7 bases from J; junction bases left unmatched: 7. The CDR3 has 13 residues. Germline-derived CDR1 and CDR2 are MNHEY and SVGAGI. CDR3 nucleotide sequence: TGTGCCAGCAGCCCCCGGACAGGGCTTGGCTACACCTTC. It specifies CASSPRTGLGYTF.

A word on this clone: Within the sample, other DNA sequences also encode this same CDR3. The chain recombines TRBV5-1 with TRBJ2-5, with a possible D match to TRBD1 (6 bases). This CDR3 spans 14 amino acids. Trimming removed 7 bases from V and 2 bases from J, with 15 bases in between. The germline gives CDR1 SGHRS, CDR2 YFSETQ. The CDR3 reads CASSPGQGQETQYF. The CDR3 nucleotides read TGCGCCAGCTCGCCGGGACAAGGACAAGAGACCCAGTACTTC.

The chain is built from TRBV7-2 and TRBJ1-1; D is undetermined. The length of the CDR3 is 15 residues. Germline CDR1 reads SGHTA; CDR2 reads FQGNSA. V shed 6 bases and J shed 1 base, with 15 bases lying between them. CDR3 nucleotide sequence: TGTGCCAGCAGTTCAGGTCGGCTGAGGAACACTGAAGCTTTCTTT. This translates into CASSSGRLRNTEAFF. The variable domain in full, with the rest retrieved from reference TRBV7-2 and TRBJ1-1, is GAGVSQSPSNKVTEKGKDVELRCDPISGHTALYWYRQSLGQGLEFLIYFQGNSAPDKSGLPSDRFSAERTGGSVSTLTIQRTQQEDSAVYLCASSSGRLRNTEAFFGQGTRLTVV.

This chain uses TRBV27 with TRBJ2-6, with no clear D. From germline, CDR1 is MNHEY and CDR2 SMNVEV (reference sequence). The CDR3 consists of 15 residues. V was pared by 3 bases and J by 1 base, with 7 bases between. This CDR3 reads CASSFTASGANVLTF. In DNA, the CDR3 is TGTGCCAGCAGTTTTACAGCATCTGGGGCCAACGTCCTGACTTTC.

V gene TRBV19 combines with J gene TRBJ1-1; no clear D. Trimming removed 1 base from V and 2 bases from J, with 14 bases in between. The CDR3 length is 16 residues. CDR1 and CDR2 (germline): LNHDA, SQIVND (reference sequence). The CDR3 DNA reads as TGTGCCAGTAGTATAGCCGCTCAGGCAGGAAACACTGAAGCTTTCTTT. It codes for CASSIAAQAGNTEAFF.

The chain has TRBV19 and TRBJ1-1; a weak D match, TRBD1 (5 bases). Germline assignment: CDR1 LNHDA and CDR2 SQIVND (reference sequence). The CDR3 has 13 amino acids. Trimming removed 3 bases from V and 5 bases from J, with 10 bases in between. The CDR3 bases are TGTGCCAGTAGTATCCCAGGGAGGACTGAAGCTTTCTTT. It yields the protein CASSIPGRTEAFF.

The genes are TRBV5-1 and TRBJ2-7; the match to TRBD1 covers 10 bases. The CDR3 has 15 residues. CDR1 is SGHRS and CDR2 is YFSETQ in the germline V gene. The J segment lost 3 bases and the V segment lost 4 bases, leaving 7 bases of the junction unmatched. CDR3 bases: TGCGCCAGCAGCCCGGGGGACAGGGGTTTCTACGAGCAGTACTTC. Translation: CASSPGDRGFYEQYF. Looking up the rest from reference TRBV5-1 and TRBJ2-7 gives the full variable domain: KAGVTQTPRYLIKTRGQQVTLSCSPISGHRSVSWYQQTPGQGLQFLFEYFSETQRNKGNFPGRFSGRQFSNSRSEMNVSTLELGDSALYLCASSPGDRGFYEQYFGPGTRLTVT.

The CDR3 DNA sequence: TGTGCCAGTAGTAGAGGGTCCGGGATCCATGGCTACGAGCAGTACTTC. It encodes CASSRGSGIHGYEQYF. The gene calls are TRBV19 and TRBJ2-7; D perhaps matches TRBD2 (5 bases). With 4 bases removed from V and 3 bases from J, the gap between germline ends came to 19 bases. CDR1 LNHDA and CDR2 SQIVND come from the germline V gene (reference sequence). The CDR3 runs 16 residues. Full variable domain (missing parts from reference TRBV19 and TRBJ2-7): DGGITQSPKYLFRKEGQNVTLSCEQNLNHDAMYWYRQDPGQGLRLIYYSQIVNDFQKGDIAEGYSVSREKKESFPLTVTSAQKNPTAFYLCASSRGSGIHGYEQYFGPGTRLTVT.

This chain joins TRBV5-6 and TRBJ2-1; the match to TRBD2 covers 9 bases. The CDR3 is 15 amino acids. Germline CDR1 is SGHDT and CDR2 is YYEEEE. V was clipped by 2 bases and J by 7 bases; unmatched bases: 7. The DNA of the CDR3 is TGTGCCAGCAGCTTAATGACTAGCGGCATAAATGAGCAGTTCTTC. Its translation is CASSLMTSGINEQFF. The full variable domain, rest sourced from reference TRBV5-6 and TRBJ2-1, is DAGVTQSPTHLIKTRGQQVTLRCSPKSGHDTVSWYQQALGQGPQFIFQYYEEEERQRGNFPDRFSGHQFPNYSSELNVNALLLGDSALYLCASSLMTSGINEQFFGPGTRLTVL.

The rearrangement uses TRBV27 and TRBJ2-7; D possibly corresponds to TRBD1 (5 bases). The ends were cut back, 2 bases at V and 0 bases at J, with 5 bases in the middle. CDR1 and CDR2 from the germline V gene are MNHEY and SMNVEV (reference sequence). The CDR3 is 13 residues long. CDR3 region: CASSLQGSYEQYF. The CDR3 DNA follows: TGTGCCAGCAGTTTACAGGGCTCCTACGAGCAGTACTTC.

DNA for the CDR3: TGTGCCAGCAGTTTGACACAGGGGGGGACTGAAGCTTTCTTT. Amino acids: CASSLTQGGTEAFF. The chain links TRBV28 to TRBJ1-1, with TRBD1 identical over 8 bases. Trimming cost V 3 bases and J 5 bases; bases outside gene matches: 5. Germline V gene lookup returns CDR1 MDHEN and CDR2 SYDVKM. The CDR3 contains 14 residues.

This sequence joins TRBV2 and TRBJ1-1; D ambiguous. This CDR3 is built from 14 residues. CDR1 SNHLY and CDR2 FYNNEI come from the germline V gene. V was trimmed by 7 bases and J by 1 base, leaving 13 bases between them. CDR3 in amino acids: CASKVGRSNTEAFF. In DNA form, the CDR3 reads TGTGCCAGCAAAGTGGGCAGATCGAACACTGAAGCTTTCTTT.

This clone was picked up one time. The chain couples TRBV5-1 to TRBJ2-1; tentatively, D is TRBD1 (6 bases). The length of the CDR3 is 12 residues. In germline, CDR1 is SGHRS, CDR2 YFSETQ. V lost 1 base and J lost 10, with 9 bases in between. CDR3: CASSLSRGEQFF. Written as DNA, the CDR3 is TGCGCCAGCAGCTTGTCGAGGGGGGAGCAGTTCTTC.

The chain couples TRBV6-1 to TRBJ1-1, with a possible D match to TRBD1 (5 bases). Trimming took off 5 bases at V and 1 base at J, with 11 bases between the two ends. The length of the CDR3 is 14 residues. Germline V lookup: CDR1 MNHNS, CDR2 SASEGT. The CDR3: CASSPQTENTEAFF. The DNA of the CDR3 is TGTGCCAGCAGTCCTCAGACAGAGAACACTGAAGCTTTCTTT.

This sequence joins TRBV7-9 and TRBJ2-7; 12 bases are shared with TRBD1. The V segment lost 4 bases and the J segment 5 bases; nucleotides outside the gene matches: 6. Germline CDR1 and CDR2: SEHNR and FQNEAQ (reference sequence). The CDR3 has 15 residues. The CDR3 region is CASSSPGQGAHEQYF. Here the CDR3 DNA reads TGTGCCAGCAGCTCTCCGGGACAGGGGGCCCACGAGCAGTACTTC.